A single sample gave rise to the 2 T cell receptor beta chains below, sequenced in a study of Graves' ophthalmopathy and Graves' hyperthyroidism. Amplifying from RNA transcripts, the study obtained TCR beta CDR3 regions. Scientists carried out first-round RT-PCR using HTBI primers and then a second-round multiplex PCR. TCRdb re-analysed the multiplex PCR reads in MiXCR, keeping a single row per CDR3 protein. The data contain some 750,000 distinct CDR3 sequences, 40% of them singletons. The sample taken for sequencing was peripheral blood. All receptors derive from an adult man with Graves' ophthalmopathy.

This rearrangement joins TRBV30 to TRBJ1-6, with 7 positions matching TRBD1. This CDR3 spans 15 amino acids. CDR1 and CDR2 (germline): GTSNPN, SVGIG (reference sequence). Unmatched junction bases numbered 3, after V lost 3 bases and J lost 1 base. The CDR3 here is CAWRLTGSYNSPLHF. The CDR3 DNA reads TGTGCCTGGAGACTGACAGGGTCCTATAATTCACCCCTCCACTTT.

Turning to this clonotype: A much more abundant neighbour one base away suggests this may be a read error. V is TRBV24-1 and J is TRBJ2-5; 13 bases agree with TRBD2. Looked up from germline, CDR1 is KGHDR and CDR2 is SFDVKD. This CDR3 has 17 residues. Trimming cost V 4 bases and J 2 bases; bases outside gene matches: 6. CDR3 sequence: CATSDTPGLAGQETQYF. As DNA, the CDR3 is TGTGCCACCAGTGACACGCCGGGACTAGCGGGACAAGAGACCCAGTACTTC.